Described below is a single T cell receptor (beta chain) sequence and its context. These data are taken from a study of technical replicates of blood from several donors. The CDR3 loop spans 14 amino acids. V was clipped by 2 bases and J by 5 bases, with 12 bases between them. The germline V gene encodes CDR1 SEHNR and CDR2 FQNEAQ (reference sequence). Using immunoSEQ multiplex PCR, the repertoire was profiled, and TCRdb retains in-frame clones only, with some absent. In the table there are about 79,000 clones, approximately 94% of which are singletons. Sequenced: T cells isolated from PBMCs. The receptor was isolated from a human donor in good health. The chain carries TRBV7-9 and TRBJ1-2; D gene unclear. The CDR3 here is CASSLSSERYGYTF. The CDR3 nucleotides read TGTGCCAGCAGCTTAAGTTCAGAGCGATATGGCTACACCTTC.